The 21 T cell receptor beta chains below all came from one sample that was sequenced in a study of cytomegalovirus exposure and HLA in healthy donors. 60 Vbeta and 13 Jbeta primers were used in PCR. Generated by immunoSEQ multiplex PCR, the TCRdb table keeps only in-frame clones and is missing some. Of 130,000 or so clones in the sample, 70% to 80% are singletons; the top ten hold less than 4%. Specimen: PBMCs. These receptors all come from a man under 40 in good health and CMV-seronegative.

The V gene is TRBV11-2, the J gene TRBJ1-2; perhaps TRBD1 as D (5 bases). Germline loops: CDR1 SGHAT, CDR2 FQNNGV. V lost 2 bases and J lost 8, with 12 bases in between. The CDR3 sequence is 13 residues long. CDR3 nucleotides: TGTGCCAGCAGCTTAAGCAGGGCGCGCGGCTACACCTTC. Protein sequence: CASSLSRARGYTF.

The chain carries TRBV6-5 and TRBJ1-3; D is undetermined. Trimming took off 4 bases at V and 3 bases at J, with 13 bases between the two ends. Germline values: CDR1 MNHEY, CDR2 SVGAGI. CDR3 length equals 15 residues. The chain's CDR3 is CASSSSPGYGNTIYF. CDR3 sequence (DNA): TGTGCCAGCAGTTCTTCTCCCGGGTATGGAAACACCATATATTTT.

J is TRBJ2-7 and V is TRBV28, with D tentatively TRBD2 (6 bases). Trimming took 6 bases from V and 5 from J, leaving 20 bases between them. This CDR3 spans 15 amino acids. CDR1 and CDR2 from the germline V gene are MDHEN and SYDVKM. CDR3 DNA: TGTGCCAGCAGACAACCAGGGAGGAGTAGGAACGAGCAGTACTTC. Translation: CASRQPGRSRNEQYF.

The chain couples TRBV5-8 to TRBJ2-7, with 8 bases lining up with TRBD2. Trimming at V came to 5 bases and at J to 0 bases, leaving 13 bases not matched to a gene. Germline V CDR1 and CDR2: SGHTS, YDEGEE. This CDR3 has 17 amino acids. The CDR3 bases are TGTGCCAGCAGGCAACGAGCGGGGGCTGCGAGCTCCTACGAGCAGTACTTC. It specifies CASRQRAGAASSYEQYF.

CDR3 sequence reads: CSVIPGGTEAFF. In nucleotides, the CDR3 is TGCAGCGTAATTCCAGGGGGCACTGAAGCTTTCTTT. V is TRBV29-1 and J is TRBJ1-1; TRBD1 matches at 7 bases. With V trimmed by 6 bases and J by 4 bases, 5 bases remained unmatched. CDR1 SQVTM and CDR2 ANQGSEA come from the germline V gene. CDR3 size: 12 residues. The whole variable domain, filled in from reference TRBV29-1 and TRBJ1-1, reads SAVISQKPSRDICQRGTSLTIQCQVDSQVTMMFWYRQQPGQSLTLIATANQGSEATYESGFVIDKFPISRPNLTFSTLTVSNMSPEDSSIYLCSVIPGGTEAFFGQGTRLTVV.

This clone was seen once. This chain connects TRBV28 to TRBJ1-5; 8 nucleotides agree with TRBD1. CDR3 length: 16 amino acids. V trimming: 5 bases; J trimming: 0 bases; junction bases outside the gene matches: 6. Germline values: CDR1 MDHEN, CDR2 SYDVKM. As DNA, the CDR3 is TGTGCCAGCAGTCCTCGGACAGGGAATAGCAATCAGCCCCAGCATTTT. The encoded protein is CASSPRTGNSNQPQHF.

The chain is built from TRBV6-5 and TRBJ1-2, with TRBD1 as a possible D gene (6 bases). Germline V gives CDR1 MNHEY, CDR2 SVGAGI. The CDR3 consists of 13 residues. The V end was cut by 6 bases, the J end by 8 bases, with 16 bases between. The CDR3 protein is CASSPGTSYGYTF. As DNA, the CDR3 is TGTGCCAGCAGCCCCGGGACATCGTACGGCTACACCTTC.

This clone appeared a few times. The rearrangement uses TRBV10-3 and TRBJ2-7, with 7 nucleotides matching TRBD2. Looked up from germline, CDR1 is ENHRY and CDR2 is SYGVKD. Trimming at V came to 7 bases and at J to 2 bases, leaving 8 bases not matched to a gene. The CDR3 covers 14 residues. DNA for the CDR3: TGTGCCATCACGGACGGCGGGGGTACCTACGAGCAGTACTTC. It yields the protein CAITDGGGTYEQYF.

This sequence joins TRBV28 and TRBJ2-3; 7 bases line up with TRBD1. Germline loops: CDR1 MDHEN, CDR2 SYDVKM. V was pared by 8 bases and J by 4 bases, with 9 bases of the junction left unmatched. The CDR3 loop spans 14 amino acids. The chain's CDR3 is CASCLQGGPDTQYF. CDR3 in DNA: TGTGCCAGCTGCCTTCAAGGGGGCCCAGATACGCAGTATTTT.

The chain uses TRBV7-2 and TRBJ1-4, with 10 nucleotides matching TRBD1. The V and J ends lost 5 bases and 8 bases, in that order; junction bases with no gene match: 14. Germline CDR1 SGHTA, CDR2 FQGNSA. This CDR3 spans 17 amino acids. The CDR3 here is CASSDGTGEVRWEKLFF. In nucleotides, the CDR3 is TGTGCCAGCAGCGATGGGACAGGGGAAGTACGATGGGAAAAACTGTTTTTT. Full variable domain (missing parts from reference TRBV7-2 and TRBJ1-4): GAGVSQSPSNKVTEKGKDVELRCDPISGHTALYWYRQSLGQGLEFLIYFQGNSAPDKSGLPSDRFSAERTGGSVSTLTIQRTQQEDSAVYLCASSDGTGEVRWEKLFFGSGTQLSVL.

The rearrangement links TRBV5-1 to TRBJ2-3; TRBD2 matches 9 bases. The ends lost 5 bases at V and 6 bases at J; junction bases unmatched: 10. Germline V lookup: CDR1 SGHRS, CDR2 YFSETQ. The CDR3 is 15 residues long. In DNA, the CDR3 is TGCGCCAGCAGAGGGAGTAGCGGGAGCAGCGATACGCAGTATTTT. It encodes CASRGSSGSSDTQYF.

V usage is TRBV6-1 and J usage is TRBJ2-6; maybe TRBD1 (6 bases). In germline, CDR1 is MNHNS, CDR2 SASEGT. This CDR3 has 15 residues. V was clipped by 6 bases and J by 4 bases, with 13 bases between them. CDR3 amino acids: CASRDGGAGANVLTF. The CDR3 nucleotides read TGTGCCAGCAGGGATGGGGGCGCCGGGGCCAACGTCCTGACTTTC.

The chain uses TRBV28 and TRBJ2-7; TRBD1 aligns across 10 bases. CDR1 and CDR2 (germline): MDHEN, SYDVKM. Germline trimming cut 6 bases from V and 4 bases from J; bases unmatched to any gene: 9. This CDR3 contains 15 residues. The CDR3: CASRGPGQGFYEQYF. In DNA, the CDR3 is TGTGCCAGCAGAGGACCGGGACAGGGGTTTTACGAGCAGTACTTC.

This clone was detected a few times. The chain is built from TRBV29-1 and TRBJ2-3; 11 nucleotides match TRBD2. Germline V gene lookup returns CDR1 SQVTM and CDR2 ANQGSEA. CDR3 size: 17 residues. With 7 bases clipped from V and 2 bases from J, the junction kept 14 bases outside the gene matches. The CDR3 region is CSGSGRGTSGNTDTQYF. As DNA, the CDR3 is TGCAGCGGATCCGGGAGGGGGACTAGCGGAAACACAGATACGCAGTATTTT.

The chain links TRBV14 to TRBJ2-7; 7 nucleotides line up with TRBD1. Trimming took 7 bases from V and 4 from J; bases not matched to a gene: 10. The germline V gene encodes CDR1 SGHDN and CDR2 FVKESK. The CDR3 runs 14 residues. CDR3 bases: TGTGCCAGCAACCTCGGGACAGAAAATTACGAGCAGTACTTC. Encoded protein: CASNLGTENYEQYF. Drawing the rest from reference TRBV14 and TRBJ2-7, the complete variable domain is EAGVTQFPSHSVIEKGQTVTLRCDPISGHDNLYWYRRVMGKEIKFLLHFVKESKQDESGMPNNRFLAERTGGTYSTLKVQPAELEDSGVYFCASNLGTENYEQYFGPGTRLTVT.

The chain employs TRBV7-9 and TRBJ2-7; 7 positions match TRBD1. CDR1 and CDR2 from the germline V gene are SEHNR and FQNEAQ (reference sequence). J gave up 2 bases and V 2 bases, and 9 bases lay outside the gene matches. This CDR3 contains 16 residues. The CDR3 DNA reads as TGTGCCAGCAGCTTATCGGTGGGGACAGTCCCCTACGAGCAGTACTTC. It translates to CASSLSVGTVPYEQYF.

The CDR3 nucleotides read TGTGCCAGCATCGTCTCCGGGGGGGTGGCCACTGAAGCTTTCTTT. It encodes CASIVSGGVATEAFF. The chain employs TRBV13 and TRBJ1-1, with TRBD1 as a possible D gene (5 bases). V was shortened by 7 bases and J by 4 bases, with 19 bases between the two germline ends. This CDR3 is built from 15 residues. Germline V gene lookup returns CDR1 PRHDT and CDR2 FYEKMQ (reference sequence).

The chain links TRBV5-1 to TRBJ2-5, with a weak D call TRBD1 (6 bases). CDR3 length: 15 amino acids. Trimming stripped 4 bases from V and 4 bases from J, with 17 bases between. CDR1 SGHRS and CDR2 YFSETQ come from the germline V gene. For the CDR3, the DNA is TGCGCCAGCAGCCTCCAACAGGGCCCGCTAGAGACCCAGTACTTC. Its translation: CASSLQQGPLETQYF.

V and J are TRBV28 and TRBJ1-5, with 7 bases fitting TRBD1. Losses at the gene ends were 6 bases for V and 6 bases for J; bases not matched to a gene: 5. Germline assignment: CDR1 MDHEN and CDR2 SYDVKM. This CDR3 is 13 amino acids long. The CDR3: CASRTGLSQPQHF. DNA of the CDR3: TGTGCCAGCAGGACAGGGTTGAGTCAGCCCCAGCATTTT.

The CDR3 nucleotides read TGCGCCAGCACCCCCCCGGAGGGGAAGGTATACGCCTATGGCTACACCTTC. Protein product: CASTPPEGKVYAYGYTF. V usage is TRBV23-1 and J usage is TRBJ1-2, with D perhaps TRBD1 (5 bases). TRBV23-1 is known as an ORF, though its function is uncertain. V was pared by 7 bases and J by 4 bases, with 25 bases between. The CDR3 sequence is 17 residues long.

This rearrangement joins TRBV5-1 to TRBJ2-2; possible D gene TRBD2, 7 bases. The CDR3 is made up of 15 amino acids. V lost 7 bases and J 6 bases, leaving 19 bases between the germline ends. Germline assignment: CDR1 SGHRS and CDR2 YFSETQ. CDR3 coding DNA: TGCGCCAGCGGTCCTGGGGGGGGCGTCGCCGGGGAGCTGTTTTTT. Translation: CASGPGGGVAGELFF.